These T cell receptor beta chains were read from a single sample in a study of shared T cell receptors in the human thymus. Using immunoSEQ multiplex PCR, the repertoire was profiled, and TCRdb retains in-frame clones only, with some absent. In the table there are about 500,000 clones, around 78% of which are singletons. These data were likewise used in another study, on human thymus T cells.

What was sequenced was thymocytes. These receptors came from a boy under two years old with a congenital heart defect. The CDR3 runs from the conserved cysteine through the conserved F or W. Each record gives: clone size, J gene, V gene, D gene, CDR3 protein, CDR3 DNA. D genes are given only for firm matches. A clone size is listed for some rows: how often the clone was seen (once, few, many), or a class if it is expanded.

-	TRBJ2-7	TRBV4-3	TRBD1	CASSQEGTADYEQYF	TGCGCCAGCAGCCAAGAGGGGACAGCGGATTACGAGCAGTACTTC
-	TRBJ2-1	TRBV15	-	CATSRVRGNFYNEQFF	TGTGCCACCAGCAGAGTTCGCGGGAACTTTTACAATGAGCAGTTCTTC
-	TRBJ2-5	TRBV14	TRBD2	CASSHRTSGRREETQYF	TGTGCCAGCAGCCATCGGACTAGCGGGAGGCGGGAGGAGACCCAGTACTTC
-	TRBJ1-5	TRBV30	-	CAWSVRTVSGPQHF	TGTGCCTGGAGTGTACGGACAGTCTCTGGGCCCCAGCATTTT
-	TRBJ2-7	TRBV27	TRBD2	CASSIMTSADEQYF	TGTGCCAGCAGTATTATGACTAGCGCCGACGAGCAGTACTTC
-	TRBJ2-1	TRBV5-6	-	CASRPGDGGGHEQFF	TGTGCCAGCAGACCAGGGGACGGAGGCGGCCATGAGCAGTTCTTC
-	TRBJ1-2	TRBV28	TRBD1	CASSSLGQGGVEGPNYGYTF	TGTGCCAGCAGTTCACTTGGACAGGGGGGGGTAGAGGGTCCTAACTATGGCTACACCTTC
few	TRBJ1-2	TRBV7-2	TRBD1	CASSLAPDRGYGYTF	TGTGCCAGCAGCTTAGCGCCCGACAGGGGCTATGGCTACACCTTC
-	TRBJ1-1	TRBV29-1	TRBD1	CSVRGDRGGTEAFF	TGCAGCGTGAGGGGGGACAGGGGAGGCACTGAAGCTTTCTTT
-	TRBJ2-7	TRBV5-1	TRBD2	CASSLGPSGGYYEQYF	TGCGCCAGCAGCTTGGGCCCAAGCGGGGGGTACTACGAGCAGTACTTC
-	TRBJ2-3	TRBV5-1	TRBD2	CASSLERGADTQYF	TGCGCCAGCAGCTTGGAGCGGGGTGCGGATACGCAGTATTTT
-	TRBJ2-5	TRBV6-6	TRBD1	CASSIRPPHRGETQYF	TGTGCCAGCAGCATCCGACCCCCACACAGGGGAGAGACCCAGTACTTC
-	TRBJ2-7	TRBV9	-	CASSVYSGCYEQYF	TGTGCCAGCAGCGTTTATAGCGGTTGCTACGAGCAGTACTTC
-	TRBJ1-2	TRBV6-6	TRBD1	CASSKPTGGTWPGYTF	TGTGCCAGCAGTAAACCGACAGGGGGCACCTGGCCGGGCTACACCTTC
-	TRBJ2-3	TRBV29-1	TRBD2	CSVERGFSDTQYF	TGCAGCGTTGAGCGGGGGTTCTCAGATACGCAGTATTTT
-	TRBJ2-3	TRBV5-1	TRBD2	CASSLTREGPTDTQYF	TGCGCCAGCAGCTTAACCCGGGAGGGGCCCACAGATACGCAGTATTTT
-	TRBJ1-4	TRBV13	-	CASGGSPNEKLFF	TGTGCCAGCGGGGGCAGCCCTAATGAAAAACTGTTTTTT
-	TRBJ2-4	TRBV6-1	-	CASSEAPPSERAKNIQYF	TGTGCCAGCAGTGAGGCCCCACCTAGCGAGAGGGCCAAAAACATTCAGTACTTC